The clone carrying this TCR beta chain was recorded at least ten times. There are 13 residues in the CDR3. Per the germline V gene, CDR1 is KGHSH and CDR2 is LQKENI. Trimming cost V 4 bases and J 11 bases, with 12 bases left between them. MiXCR, applied by TCRdb to the 5' RACE reads, yields one record per CDR3 protein. This table has roughly 250,000 distinct CDR3 sequences, around 9.1% appearing once. This sample was included in a study of CD8 T cells in ankylosing spondylitis. The chain carries TRBV18 and TRBJ1-6, with no clear D. This sequence originates from a male donor with ankylosing spondylitis or in good health (not recorded which). The specimen was blood, either unsorted or a sorted T cell fraction (not recorded which). CDR3 bases: TGTGCCAGCTCACAGGCCGAAACGCCACCCCTCCACTTT. It yields the protein CASSQAETPPLHF.